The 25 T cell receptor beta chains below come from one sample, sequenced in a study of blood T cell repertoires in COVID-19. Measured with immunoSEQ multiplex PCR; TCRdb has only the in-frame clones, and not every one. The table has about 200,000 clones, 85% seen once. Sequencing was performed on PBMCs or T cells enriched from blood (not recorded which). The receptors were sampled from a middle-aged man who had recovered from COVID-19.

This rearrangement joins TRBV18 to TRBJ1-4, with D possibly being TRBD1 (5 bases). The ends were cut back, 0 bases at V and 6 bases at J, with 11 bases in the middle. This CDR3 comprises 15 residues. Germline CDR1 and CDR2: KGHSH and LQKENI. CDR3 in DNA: TGTGCCAGCTCACCACCAGGGGCGGTAGATGAAAAACTGTTTTTT. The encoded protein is CASSPPGAVDEKLFF.

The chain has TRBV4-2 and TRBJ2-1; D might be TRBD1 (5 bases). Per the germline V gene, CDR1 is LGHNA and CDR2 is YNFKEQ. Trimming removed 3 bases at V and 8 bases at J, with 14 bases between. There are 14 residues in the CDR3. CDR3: CASSQDIDVYEQFF. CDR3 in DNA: TGTGCCAGCAGCCAGGACATCGACGTGTATGAGCAGTTCTTC.

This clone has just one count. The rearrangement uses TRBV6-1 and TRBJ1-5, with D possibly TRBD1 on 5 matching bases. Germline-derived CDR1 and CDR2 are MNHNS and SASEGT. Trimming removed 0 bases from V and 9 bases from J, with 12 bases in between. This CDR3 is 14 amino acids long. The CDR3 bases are TGTGCCAGCAGTGAAGCTGGGGGGGTTCGGCCCCAGCATTTT. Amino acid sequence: CASSEAGGVRPQHF.

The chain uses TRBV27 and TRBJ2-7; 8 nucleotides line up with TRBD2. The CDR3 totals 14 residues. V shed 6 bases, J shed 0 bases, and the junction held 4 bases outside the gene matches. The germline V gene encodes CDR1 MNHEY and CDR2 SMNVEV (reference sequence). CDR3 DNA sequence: TGTGCCAGCAGCCGTAGCGGGAACTCCTACGAGCAGTACTTC. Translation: CASSRSGNSYEQYF.

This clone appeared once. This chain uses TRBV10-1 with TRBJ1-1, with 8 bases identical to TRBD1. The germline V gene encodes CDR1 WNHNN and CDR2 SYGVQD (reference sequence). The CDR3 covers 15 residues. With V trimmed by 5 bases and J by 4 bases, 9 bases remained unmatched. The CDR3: CASSPRTGWATEAFF. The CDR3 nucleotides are TGCGCCAGCAGTCCCCGGACAGGGTGGGCCACTGAAGCTTTCTTT.

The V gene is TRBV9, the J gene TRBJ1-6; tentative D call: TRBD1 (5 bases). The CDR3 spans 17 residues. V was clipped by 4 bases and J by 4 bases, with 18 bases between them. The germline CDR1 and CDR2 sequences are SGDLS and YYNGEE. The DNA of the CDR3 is TGTGCCAGCAGCCCCAGTGGACATCCTTCTTATAATTCACCCCTCCACTTT. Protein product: CASSPSGHPSYNSPLHF.

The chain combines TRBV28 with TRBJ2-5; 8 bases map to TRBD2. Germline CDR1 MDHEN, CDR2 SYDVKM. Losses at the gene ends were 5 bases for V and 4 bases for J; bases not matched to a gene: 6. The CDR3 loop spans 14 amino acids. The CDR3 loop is CASSTAGGRETQYF. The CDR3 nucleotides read TGTGCCAGCAGTACGGCGGGAGGACGAGAGACCCAGTACTTC. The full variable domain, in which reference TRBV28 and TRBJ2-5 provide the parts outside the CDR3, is DVKVTQSSRYLVKRTGEKVFLECVQDMDHENMFWYRQDPGLGLRLIYFSYDVKMKEKGDIPEGYSVSREKKERFSLILESASTNQTSMYLCASSTAGGRETQYFGPGTRLLVL.

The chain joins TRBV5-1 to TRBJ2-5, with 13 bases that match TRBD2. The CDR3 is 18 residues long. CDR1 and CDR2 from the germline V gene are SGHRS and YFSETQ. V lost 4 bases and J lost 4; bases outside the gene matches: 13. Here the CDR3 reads CASSPGLAGVHGLETQYF. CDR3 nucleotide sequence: TGCGCCAGCAGCCCCGGACTAGCGGGAGTCCATGGTCTAGAGACCCAGTACTTC.

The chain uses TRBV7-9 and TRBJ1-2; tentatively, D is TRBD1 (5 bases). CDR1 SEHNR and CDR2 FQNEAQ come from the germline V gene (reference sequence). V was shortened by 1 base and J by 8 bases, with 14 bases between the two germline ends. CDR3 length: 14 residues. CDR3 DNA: TGTGCCAGCAGCTTAGTTTCAGGGACTTTCGGCTACACCTTC. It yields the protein CASSLVSGTFGYTF.

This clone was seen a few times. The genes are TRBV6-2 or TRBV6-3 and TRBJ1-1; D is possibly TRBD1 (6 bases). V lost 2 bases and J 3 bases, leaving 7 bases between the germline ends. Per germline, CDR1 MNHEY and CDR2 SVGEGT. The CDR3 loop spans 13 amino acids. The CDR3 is CASSYNRDTEAFF. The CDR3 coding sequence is TGTGCCAGCAGTTACAACAGGGACACTGAAGCTTTCTTT.

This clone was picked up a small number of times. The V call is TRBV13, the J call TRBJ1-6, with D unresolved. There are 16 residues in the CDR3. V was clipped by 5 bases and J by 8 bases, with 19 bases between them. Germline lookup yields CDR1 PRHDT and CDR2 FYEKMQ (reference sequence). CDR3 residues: CASSPSGITGDSPLHF. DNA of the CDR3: TGTGCCAGCAGCCCTTCCGGGATAACTGGGGATTCACCCCTCCACTTT.

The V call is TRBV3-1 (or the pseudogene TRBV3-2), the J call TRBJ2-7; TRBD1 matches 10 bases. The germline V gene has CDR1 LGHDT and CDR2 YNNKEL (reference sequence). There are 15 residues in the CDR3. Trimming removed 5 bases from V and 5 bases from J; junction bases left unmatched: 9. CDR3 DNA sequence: TGTGCCAGCAGCTATCCGGGACAGGGGATACACGAGCAGTACTTC. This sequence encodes CASSYPGQGIHEQYF.

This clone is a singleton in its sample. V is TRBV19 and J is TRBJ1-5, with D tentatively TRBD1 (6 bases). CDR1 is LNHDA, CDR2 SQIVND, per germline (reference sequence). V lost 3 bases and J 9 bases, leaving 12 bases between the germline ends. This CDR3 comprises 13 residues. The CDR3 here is CASSIQGWRPQHF. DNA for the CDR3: TGTGCCAGTAGTATCCAGGGGTGGAGGCCCCAGCATTTT. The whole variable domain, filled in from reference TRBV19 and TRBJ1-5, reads DGGITQSPKYLFRKEGQNVTLSCEQNLNHDAMYWYRQDPGQGLRLIYYSQIVNDFQKGDIAEGYSVSREKKESFPLTVTSAQKNPTAFYLCASSIQGWRPQHFGDGTRLSIL.

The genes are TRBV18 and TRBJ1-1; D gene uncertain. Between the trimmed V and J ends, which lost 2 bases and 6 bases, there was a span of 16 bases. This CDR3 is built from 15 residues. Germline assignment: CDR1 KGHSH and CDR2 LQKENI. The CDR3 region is CASSPSVRRFSEAFF. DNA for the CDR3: TGTGCCAGCTCACCATCGGTACGGAGGTTCTCTGAAGCTTTCTTT. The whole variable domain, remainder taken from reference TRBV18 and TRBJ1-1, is NAGVMQNPRHLVRRRGQEARLRCSPMKGHSHVYWYRQLPEEGLKFMVYLQKENIIDESGMPKERFSAEFPKEGPSILRIQQVVRGDSAAYFCASSPSVRRFSEAFFGQGTRLTVV.

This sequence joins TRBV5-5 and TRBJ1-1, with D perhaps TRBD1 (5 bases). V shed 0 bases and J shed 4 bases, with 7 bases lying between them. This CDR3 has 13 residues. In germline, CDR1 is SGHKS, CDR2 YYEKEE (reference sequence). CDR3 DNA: TGTGCCAGCAGCTTGGTAGGGGTCACTGAAGCTTTCTTT. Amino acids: CASSLVGVTEAFF.

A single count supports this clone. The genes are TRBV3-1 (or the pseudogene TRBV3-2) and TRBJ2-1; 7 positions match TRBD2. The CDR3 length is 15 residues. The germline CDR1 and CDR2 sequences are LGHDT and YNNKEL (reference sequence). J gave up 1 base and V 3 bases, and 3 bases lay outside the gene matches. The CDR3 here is CASSHGLGSYNEQFF. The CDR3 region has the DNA TGTGCCAGCAGCCATGGACTAGGGTCCTACAATGAGCAGTTCTTC.

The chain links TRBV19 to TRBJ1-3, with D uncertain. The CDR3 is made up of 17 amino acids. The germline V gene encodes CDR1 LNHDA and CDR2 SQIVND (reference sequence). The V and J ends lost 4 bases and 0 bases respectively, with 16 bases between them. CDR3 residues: CASSSGRRQLSGNTIYF. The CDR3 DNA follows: TGTGCCAGTAGTAGTGGAAGGCGGCAGCTCTCTGGAAACACCATATATTTT.

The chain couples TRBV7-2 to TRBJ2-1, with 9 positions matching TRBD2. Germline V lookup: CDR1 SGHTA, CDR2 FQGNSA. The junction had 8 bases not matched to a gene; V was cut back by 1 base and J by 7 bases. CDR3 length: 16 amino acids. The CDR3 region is CASSLVSGRTENEQFF. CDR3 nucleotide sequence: TGTGCCAGCAGCTTAGTAAGCGGGAGGACGGAAAATGAGCAGTTCTTC.

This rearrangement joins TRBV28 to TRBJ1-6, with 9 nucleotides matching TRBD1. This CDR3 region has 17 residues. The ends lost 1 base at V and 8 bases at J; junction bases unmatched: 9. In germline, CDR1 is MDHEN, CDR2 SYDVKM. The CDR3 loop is CASSLFLGQGIDSPLHF. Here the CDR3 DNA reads TGTGCCAGCAGTTTATTCCTCGGACAGGGGATCGATTCACCCCTCCACTTT. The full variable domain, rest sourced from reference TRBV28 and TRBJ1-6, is DVKVTQSSRYLVKRTGEKVFLECVQDMDHENMFWYRQDPGLGLRLIYFSYDVKMKEKGDIPEGYSVSREKKERFSLILESASTNQTSMYLCASSLFLGQGIDSPLHFGNGTRLTVT.

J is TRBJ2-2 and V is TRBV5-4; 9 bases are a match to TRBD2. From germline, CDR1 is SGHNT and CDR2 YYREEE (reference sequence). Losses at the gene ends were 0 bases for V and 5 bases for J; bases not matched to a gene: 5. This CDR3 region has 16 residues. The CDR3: CASSLGSGRGTGELFF. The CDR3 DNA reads TGTGCCAGCAGCTTGGGTAGCGGGAGAGGGACCGGGGAGCTGTTTTTT.

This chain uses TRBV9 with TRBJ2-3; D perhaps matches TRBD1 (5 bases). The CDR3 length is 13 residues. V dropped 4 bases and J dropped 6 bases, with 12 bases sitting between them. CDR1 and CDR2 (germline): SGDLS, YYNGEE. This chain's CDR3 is CASSPQGWDTQYF. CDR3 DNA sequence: TGTGCCAGCAGCCCCCAGGGATGGGATACGCAGTATTTT.

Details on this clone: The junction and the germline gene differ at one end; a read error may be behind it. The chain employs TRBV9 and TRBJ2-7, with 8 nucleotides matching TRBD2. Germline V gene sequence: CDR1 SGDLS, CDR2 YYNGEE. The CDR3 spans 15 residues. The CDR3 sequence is CARSVGSGSPYEQYF. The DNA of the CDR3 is TGTGCCCGCAGCGTAGGCAGCGGGAGTCCCTACGAGCAGTACTTC.

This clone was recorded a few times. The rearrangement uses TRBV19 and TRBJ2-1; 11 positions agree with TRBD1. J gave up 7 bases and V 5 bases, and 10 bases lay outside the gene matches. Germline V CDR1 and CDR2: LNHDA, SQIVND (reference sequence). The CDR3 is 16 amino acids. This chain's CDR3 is CASSATPGQGGNEQFF. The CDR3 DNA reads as TGTGCCAGTAGTGCGACACCGGGACAGGGGGGAAATGAGCAGTTCTTC.

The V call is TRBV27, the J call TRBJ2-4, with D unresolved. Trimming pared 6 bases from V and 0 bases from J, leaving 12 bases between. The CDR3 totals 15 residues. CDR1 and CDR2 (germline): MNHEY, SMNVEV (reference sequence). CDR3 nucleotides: TGTGCCAGCAGCCTCACTCGAATAGCCAAAAACATTCAGTACTTC. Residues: CASSLTRIAKNIQYF.

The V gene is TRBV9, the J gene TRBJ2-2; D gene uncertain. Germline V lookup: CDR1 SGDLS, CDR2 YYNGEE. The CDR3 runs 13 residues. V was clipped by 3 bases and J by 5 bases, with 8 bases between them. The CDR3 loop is CASSDSGTGELFF. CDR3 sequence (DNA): TGTGCCAGCAGCGACAGTGGGACCGGGGAGCTGTTTTTT.